This entry concerns a single T cell receptor (beta chain). These data originate in a study of shared clonotypes between healthy human individuals. Per the original data handling: In the immunoSEQ data, sequences were junction-only and lacked quality scores, so filtering differed. The repertoire was sequenced with immunoSEQ multiplex PCR; TCRdb's copy has only in-frame clones and lacks some. The DNA gave D and trimming, while V, J and clone size come from that table. The sample lists about half a million clones, 79% occurring once. The CDR3 consists of 16 residues. Genomic DNA came from about 97 million PBMCs in unsorted samples.

The chain is built from TRBV21-1 and TRBJ2-7; the table calls TRBD1, which could not be checked here. TRBV21-1 is flagged as a pseudogene. Sample: PBMCs. This TCR came from a woman between 40 and 50 years old in good health. Some clones in this sample may be carry-over from other donors' samples. The CDR3, as DNA: TGTGCCAGCAGCCTCTGCTCCCTGCAGGGTGGGCACGAGCAGTACTTC. Translated: CASSLCSLQGGHEQYF.